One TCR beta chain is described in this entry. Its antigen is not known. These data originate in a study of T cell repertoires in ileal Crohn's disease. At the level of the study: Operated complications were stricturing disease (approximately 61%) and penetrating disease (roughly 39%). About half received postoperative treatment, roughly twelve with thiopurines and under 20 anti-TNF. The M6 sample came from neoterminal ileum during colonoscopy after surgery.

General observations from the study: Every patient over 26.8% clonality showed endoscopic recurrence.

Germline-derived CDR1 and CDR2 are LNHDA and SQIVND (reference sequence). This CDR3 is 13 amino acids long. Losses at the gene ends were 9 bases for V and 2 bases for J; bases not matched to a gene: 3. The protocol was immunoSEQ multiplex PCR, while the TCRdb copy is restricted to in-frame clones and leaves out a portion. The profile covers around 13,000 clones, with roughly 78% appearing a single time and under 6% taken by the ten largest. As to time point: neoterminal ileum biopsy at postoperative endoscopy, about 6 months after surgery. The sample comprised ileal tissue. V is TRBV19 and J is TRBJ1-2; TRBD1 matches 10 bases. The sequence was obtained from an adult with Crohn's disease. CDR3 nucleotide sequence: TGTGCCAGCCGGGACAGGGGAAACTATGGCTACACCTTC. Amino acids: CASRDRGNYGYTF.